This T cell receptor beta chain was recorded in a study of PD-1 blockade in classical Hodgkin lymphoma. General study findings and limits: Compared with healthy donors, newly diagnosed patients reportedly showed lower baseline TCR diversity. Repertoire differences have undefined causes, possibly disease activity or prior therapy.

Time point defined: newly diagnosed, previously untreated cHL patient sample. The comparison group had newly diagnosed, previously untreated classical Hodgkin lymphoma. Profiled with immunoSEQ multiplex PCR; TCRdb holds only in-frame clones, not every one. There are 70,000 or so clones in the sample; 85% to 95% occur only once, and about 2.8% lies in the top ten. Per germline, CDR1 LGHNA and CDR2 YNFKEQ. The CDR3 contains 17 residues. V lost 1 base and J 2 bases, leaving 14 bases between the germline ends. A single count supports this clone. Its target is not known. The sequencing sample was made of peripheral blood mononuclear cells (PBMCs). This sequence originates from a human donor with classical Hodgkin lymphoma. The chain joins TRBV4-2 to TRBJ2-2; TRBD2 might be the D (6 bases). The CDR3 protein is CASSQGTRGVNTGELFF. The CDR3 region has the DNA TGTGCCAGCAGCCAAGGAACGCGCGGGGTAAACACCGGGGAGCTGTTTTTT.